This record concerns one T cell receptor (beta chain) sequence. What it recognizes is unknown. The sample comes from a study of T-cell memory formation after mild COVID-19. Constant-segment primers served in 5'RACE that generated TCR alpha and TCR beta cDNA libraries bearing sample barcodes and UMIs. TCRdb called the 5' RACE reads again in MiXCR, with one record for every CDR3 protein. The sample holds about 470,000 distinct CDR3 sequences, about 20% seen once. Trimming at V came to 10 bases and at J to 4 bases, leaving 9 bases not matched to a gene. Germline values: CDR1 MNHEY, CDR2 SVGEGT. CDR3 length equals 13 residues. Overall study results and limits: Of the contracting clones, CD4+ ones lay mainly in CM and EM, and CD8+ ones in EMRA. Contracting clones from day 15 to 85 had balanced CD4/CD8; later expanders favoured CD4+.

This receptor was taken from an adult woman who had mild COVID-19 (a few samples of this study predate the infection). Cell type and time point are not known. Sequencing was done on a sample of PBMCs or a T cell subset sorted from them (not recorded which). This chain connects TRBV6-2 or TRBV6-3 to TRBJ2-7; 8 nucleotides match TRBD1. The DNA for the CDR3 is TGTGCCACCGGACAGGGTCCCCCTTACGAGCAGTACTTC. Its protein is CATGQGPPYEQYF.